A selection of T cell receptor beta chains follows, all from one sample in a study of T cells expressing NK-cell markers. Reprocessing the 5' RACE reads, TCRdb reports a single entry for every CDR3 protein and omits DNA. The sample totals fewer than 300,000 distinct CDR3 sequences. What was sequenced was blood T cells: a sorted CD56 or NKG2C T cell subset, CD4+ or CD8+ T cells, or bulk PBMC T cells (not recorded which). These receptors were collected from a woman aged 18 to 75 in good health. Each CDR3 is given with its conserved first and last residue.

>TRBJ2-1|TRBV11-2|15
CASSLSGTLYNEQFF
>TRBJ1-5|TRBV15|16
CATSRERARVHQPQHF
>TRBJ2-5|TRBV12-3/TRBV12-4|15
CASSLTSGRGETQYF
>TRBJ2-2|TRBV7-3|14
CASSAYSLTGELFF
>TRBJ1-1|TRBV7-2|16
CASSSKAWDRNTEAFF
>TRBJ1-1|TRBV7-2|15
CASSLVPESYTEAFF
>TRBJ2-5|TRBV29-1|13
CSVETGARETQYF
>TRBJ1-1|TRBV4-1|15
CASSQDRGEGMVAFF
>TRBJ2-4|TRBV20-1|16
CSAVKTEGRWPGIQYF
>TRBJ2-2|TRBV7-3|14
CASSLSPRAGELFF
>TRBJ1-1|TRBV6-6|12
CASSYSKVEAFF
>TRBJ2-5|TRBV29-1|12
CSSRTGLETQYF
>TRBJ2-1|TRBV20-1|15
CSARNRARANNEQFF
>TRBJ2-1|TRBV12-3/TRBV12-4|17
CASSLTLGRVEYNEQFF
>TRBJ2-1|TRBV29-1|13
CSVVRGAYNEQFF
>TRBJ1-1|TRBV7-2|15
CASTLRTGLNTEAFF
>TRBJ1-1|TRBV5-4|13
CASSFSGRSGAFF
>TRBJ2-3|TRBV6-1|13
CASRPLATDTQYF
>TRBJ2-3|TRBV4-2|15
CASSQRVVGTDTQYF
>TRBJ2-6|TRBV27|17
CASSLGRQISGANVLTF
>TRBJ2-4|TRBV7-2|13
CASSPASGNIQYF
>TRBJ2-7|TRBV7-9|15
CASSLGLPSSYEQYF
>TRBJ1-4|TRBV28|16
CASSLKGAATNEKLFF
>TRBJ2-3|TRBV19|16
CASSRDTASFTDTQYF
>TRBJ2-1|TRBV24-1|15
CATSDWTSRANEQFF
>TRBJ2-3|TRBV20-1|15
CSAAGTGGSTDTQYF
>TRBJ2-5|TRBV27|14
CASSLSRGQETQYF
>TRBJ1-2|TRBV3-1|17
CASSQDRSRPKNYGYTF
>TRBJ1-2|TRBV29-1|13
CSVQTGTNYGYTF
>TRBJ1-5|TRBV10-3|14
CAISGQGLNQPQHF
>TRBJ2-2|TRBV9|15
CASSMHNVHTGELFF
>TRBJ2-2|TRBV7-2|15
CASSPRRDNTGELFF
>TRBJ2-1|TRBV7-9|15
CASSLMTYSYNEQFF
>TRBJ1-6|TRBV3-1|12
CASSGRDSPLHF
>TRBJ2-6|TRBV30|17
CAWSATPSYSGANVLTF
>TRBJ1-6|TRBV20-1|16
CSAPTTGSSYNSPLHF
>TRBJ2-7|TRBV5-1|14
CASSSTVLAYEQYF
>TRBJ2-5|TRBV5-1|15
CASSSGTTTQETQYF
>TRBJ2-2|TRBV28|21
CASSLGPIGRIGTGAVGELFF
>TRBJ2-7|TRBV7-7|13
CASSLHLYGEQYF
>TRBJ2-7|TRBV27|14
CASSLSGGSYEQYF
>TRBJ1-1|TRBV7-2|13
CASSAQGDTEAFF
>TRBJ2-3|TRBV11-2|18
CASSLGTSSSSPTDTQYF
>TRBJ1-2|TRBV10-2|14
CASSSRQGAGGYTF
>TRBJ2-3|TRBV12-3/TRBV12-4|18
CASSRGVGSGGPTDTQYF
>TRBJ2-5|TRBV7-2|14
CASSTGLYQETQYF
>TRBJ2-3|TRBV6-4|13
CASSSTGADTQYF
>TRBJ2-3|TRBV7-2|13
CASSLAWQDTQYF
>TRBJ1-4|TRBV12-3/TRBV12-4|15
CASSLSLRGSGKLFF